The 23 T cell receptor beta chains in this list originate from one sample, sequenced in a study of T cells after yellow fever vaccination. TCRdb used MiXCR to reprocess the 5' RACE reads, holding one entry per CDR3 protein. This table has around 340,000 distinct CDR3 sequences, under 15% appearing once. This sample comprised CD4+ T cells sorted from PBMCs, obtained 15 days after the yellow fever booster vaccination. The receptors were sampled from a man younger than 35 who received the YFV17D yellow fever vaccine.

This clonotype has more than one count but fewer than ten. V gene TRBV5-8 combines with J gene TRBJ2-7; no definite D call. Per germline, CDR1 SGHTS and CDR2 YDEGEE. Trimming removed 4 bases at V and 3 bases at J, with 11 bases between. The CDR3 loop spans 13 amino acids. The CDR3: CASSPTGRYEQYF. CDR3 coding DNA: TGTGCCAGCAGCCCGACCGGGCGCTACGAGCAGTACTTC.

This clonotype was detected only a few times. The CDR3 region has the DNA TGTGCCACCAGTGATTCGGACAGCGGACAGCCCCAGCATTTT. It specifies CATSDSDSGQPQHF. V and J are TRBV24-1 and TRBJ1-5, with D possibly TRBD1 on 6 matching bases. The V end lost 2 bases, the J end lost 7 bases, and 11 bases lay between the germline ends. Per the germline V gene, CDR1 is KGHDR and CDR2 is SFDVKD. The CDR3 covers 14 residues.

This clonotype was seen ten or more times. V gene TRBV6-1 combines with J gene TRBJ1-2; 9 bases map to TRBD1. The V gene end was trimmed by 4 bases and the J gene end by 6 bases; junction bases not matched to a gene: 6. Germline V lookup: CDR1 MNHNS, CDR2 SASEGT. This CDR3 is 14 amino acids long. The CDR3 here is CASSVLQGAHGYTF. Here the CDR3 DNA reads TGTGCCAGCAGTGTCTTACAGGGGGCCCATGGCTACACCTTC.

J is TRBJ1-5 and V is TRBV7-9, with D uncertain. The CDR3 loop spans 12 amino acids. V was pared by 1 base and J by 6 bases, with 4 bases between. CDR1 and CDR2 from the germline V gene are SEHNR and FQNEAQ (reference sequence). DNA of the CDR3: TGTGCCAGCAGCTTAGATCTTCAGCCCCAGCATTTT. Amino acid sequence: CASSLDLQPQHF.

This clonotype showed up just a few times. The chain is built from TRBV2 and TRBJ1-5, with 11 bases lining up with TRBD1. CDR3 length equals 14 residues. The germline V gene has CDR1 SNHLY and CDR2 FYNNEI. With V trimmed by 7 bases and J by 5 bases, 4 bases remained unmatched. The CDR3 DNA is TGTGCCAGCAATAGGGACAGGGGGGATCAGCCCCAGCATTTT. It specifies CASNRDRGDQPQHF.

The gene calls are TRBV7-2 and TRBJ1-3, with D perhaps TRBD1 (6 bases). V was cut by 6 bases and J by 2 bases, with 8 bases left in between. Germline V gene sequence: CDR1 SGHTA, CDR2 FQGNSA. This CDR3 contains 13 residues. Here the CDR3 reads CASSTGTGNTIYF. For the CDR3, the DNA is TGTGCCAGCAGTACAGGGACTGGAAACACCATATATTTT.

Only a few counts were recorded for this clonotype. The chain combines TRBV20-1 with TRBJ2-5; no firm D call. CDR1 DFQATT and CDR2 SNEGSKA come from the germline V gene (reference sequence). The CDR3 is 16 amino acids. The V end lost 3 bases, the J end lost 0 bases, and 17 bases lay between the germline ends. This chain's CDR3 is CSASPDTLLYQETQYF. The DNA of the CDR3 is TGCAGTGCTAGCCCCGACACTTTATTGTACCAAGAGACCCAGTACTTC.

The chain carries TRBV7-2 and TRBJ2-7; TRBD1 aligns across 7 bases. With 7 bases clipped from V and 0 bases from J, the junction kept 6 bases outside the gene matches. Germline V lookup: CDR1 SGHTA, CDR2 FQGNSA. The CDR3 runs 14 residues. CDR3 in DNA: TGTGCCAGCACCCCGGACAGGAGCTCCTACGAGCAGTACTTC. Protein product: CASTPDRSSYEQYF. Full variable domain (missing parts from reference TRBV7-2 and TRBJ2-7): GAGVSQSPSNKVTEKGKDVELRCDPISGHTALYWYRQSLGQGLEFLIYFQGNSAPDKSGLPSDRFSAERTGGSVSTLTIQRTQQEDSAVYLCASTPDRSSYEQYFGPGTRLTVT.

This clonotype was detected ten times or more. The chain links TRBV6-2 or TRBV6-3 to TRBJ1-6; D remains unclear. The CDR3 is 19 amino acids. Between the trimmed V and J ends, which lost 0 bases and 0 bases, there was a span of 15 bases. CDR1 is MNHEY and CDR2 is SVGEGT in the germline V gene. In DNA, the CDR3 is TGTGCCAGCAGTTACTCTGGGAGGCGGACTAGCTCCTATAATTCACCCCTCCACTTT. It is translated as CASSYSGRRTSSYNSPLHF.

This clonotype was seen a few times. The chain employs TRBV3-1 and TRBJ1-1; D ambiguous. The CDR3 is 14 amino acids. The germline CDR1 and CDR2 sequences are LGHDT and YNNKEL (reference sequence). V was clipped by 4 bases and J by 5 bases, with 14 bases between them. The CDR3 sequence: CASSRTGSRTEAFF. The DNA for the CDR3 is TGTGCCAGCAGCCGGACGGGCTCAAGAACTGAAGCTTTCTTT.

Only a few counts were recorded for this clonotype. The chain joins TRBV7-2 to TRBJ2-7; 9 positions match TRBD1. The CDR3 contains 17 residues. CDR1 and CDR2 (germline): SGHTA, FQGNSA. Unmatched junction bases numbered 11, after V lost 5 bases and J lost 0 bases. The CDR3 here is CASSQGAGQGSSYEQYV. The CDR3, as DNA: TGTGCCAGCAGCCAAGGTGCCGGACAGGGGAGCTCCTACGAGCAGTACGTC.

V and J are TRBV6-5 and TRBJ2-5; D remains unclear. Trimming left V 0 bases short and J 2 bases short, with 7 bases between. This CDR3 region has 14 residues. Germline CDR1 MNHEY, CDR2 SVGAGI. CDR3 bases: TGTGCCAGCAGTTACTCGGCGGTGCAAGAGACCCAGTACTTC. Translating it yields CASSYSAVQETQYF.

The chain couples TRBV6-4 to TRBJ2-2, with D uncertain. The CDR3 loop spans 14 amino acids. Per germline, CDR1 MRHNA and CDR2 SNTAGT. V gave up 6 bases and J gave up 8 bases, with 16 bases separating them. CDR3 sequence reads: CASRTDWGTGELFF. CDR3 DNA sequence: TGTGCCAGCAGGACTGATTGGGGTACTGGGGAGCTGTTTTTT.

This clonotype was counted between two and nine times. The chain joins TRBV3-1 to TRBJ2-2, with D unclear. V shed 2 bases and J shed 5 bases, with 6 bases lying between them. Germline V gene sequence: CDR1 LGHDT, CDR2 YNNKEL (reference sequence). The CDR3 extends over 13 amino acids. CDR3 coding DNA: TGTGCCAGCAGCCAACAACGGACCGGGGAGCTGTTTTTT. Residues: CASSQQRTGELFF.

This clonotype has more than one count but fewer than ten. The gene calls are TRBV6-2 or TRBV6-3 and TRBJ1-2; 10 nucleotides agree with TRBD1. The germline V gene encodes CDR1 MNHEY and CDR2 SVGEGT. The CDR3 is made up of 13 amino acids. V shed 7 bases and J 4 bases; nucleotides not matched to a gene: 3. The CDR3 region has the DNA TGTGCCAGCAAGACAGGGGGCGGCTATGGCTACACCTTC. It translates to CASKTGGGYGYTF.

The chain links TRBV6-7 to TRBJ1-5; 8 bases map to TRBD1. TRBV6-7 qualifies as an ORF whose function is uncertain. Germline trimming cut 0 bases from V and 5 bases from J; bases unmatched to any gene: 15. The CDR3 runs 19 residues. CDR3 nucleotide sequence: TGTGCCAGCAGTTACTCGATCCGAAGTCAGGACAGGGCCTATCAGCCCCAGCATTTT. Encoded protein: CASSYSIRSQDRAYQPQHF.

This clonotype was observed many times. The CDR3 here is CATSELPEDGVYEQYF. The CDR3 DNA sequence: TGTGCCACCAGTGAGTTGCCAGAGGACGGCGTTTACGAGCAGTACTTC. The chain links TRBV24-1 to TRBJ2-7; D unclear. Germline CDR1 reads KGHDR; CDR2 reads SFDVKD. V lost 4 bases, J lost 4 bases, and 19 bases lay in between. The CDR3 length is 16 residues.

This clonotype was seen a few times. The V gene is TRBV15, the J gene TRBJ2-5, with D perhaps matching TRBD1 or TRBD2 (6 bases each). Germline CDR1 and CDR2: LNHNV and YYDKDF (reference sequence). V lost 0 bases to trimming and J lost 7 bases, with 9 bases between them. The CDR3 runs to 13 residues. The DNA for the CDR3 is TGTGCCACCAGCAGAGATAGGGGGGCGACCCAGTACTTC. The encoded protein is CATSRDRGATQYF. Together with reference TRBV15 and TRBJ2-5, the CDR3 gives the full variable domain: DAMVIQNPRYQVTQFGKPVTLSCSQTLNHNVMYWYQQKSSQAPKLLFHYYDKDFNNEADTPDNFQSRRPNTSFCFLDIRSPGLGDTAMYLCATSRDRGATQYFGPGTRLLVL.

V and J are TRBV15 and TRBJ1-5, with D maybe TRBD1 (6 bases). The CDR3 covers 17 residues. V lost 0 bases to trimming and J lost 5 bases, with 17 bases between them. Germline CDR1 is LNHNV and CDR2 is YYDKDF (reference sequence). CDR3 amino acids: CATSRDRVRGGDQPQHF. As DNA, the CDR3 is TGTGCCACCAGCAGAGATCGGGTCAGGGGAGGGGATCAGCCCCAGCATTTT. Supplemented by reference TRBV15 and TRBJ1-5, the full variable domain reads DAMVIQNPRYQVTQFGKPVTLSCSQTLNHNVMYWYQQKSSQAPKLLFHYYDKDFNNEADTPDNFQSRRPNTSFCFLDIRSPGLGDTAMYLCATSRDRVRGGDQPQHFGDGTRLSIL.

This clonotype was seen only a few times. J is TRBJ2-1 and V is TRBV4-2; no clear D gene. V was shortened by 5 bases and J by 7 bases, with 9 bases between the two germline ends. Germline assignment: CDR1 LGHNA and CDR2 YNFKEQ. This CDR3 region has 12 residues. Here the CDR3 DNA reads TGTGCCAGCAGCTCTCTGGGAAATGAGCAGTTCTTC. Translation gives CASSSLGNEQFF.

This clonotype was detected many times. The chain carries TRBV5-6 and TRBJ2-5, with D possibly being TRBD1 or TRBD2 (5 bases each). Trimming left V 4 bases short and J 9 bases short, with 16 bases between. Germline V lookup: CDR1 SGHDT, CDR2 YYEEEE. This CDR3 comprises 13 residues. CDR3 protein: CASSNGPLGAQYF. In DNA form, the CDR3 reads TGTGCCAGCAGCAATGGACCGCTGGGGGCCCAGTACTTC.

The rearrangement links TRBV10-3 to TRBJ2-7, with 10 bases lining up with TRBD1. Germline CDR1 is ENHRY and CDR2 is SYGVKD. With 7 bases clipped from V and 0 bases from J, the junction kept 3 bases outside the gene matches. The CDR3 covers 14 residues. DNA for the CDR3: TGTGCCATCACTGGACAGGGGGACTCCTACGAGCAGTACTTC. It specifies CAITGQGDSYEQYF.

This clonotype was observed a few times. The chain employs TRBV6-4 and TRBJ2-5; TRBD2 matches at 7 bases. With 8 bases clipped from V and 7 bases from J, the junction kept 19 bases outside the gene matches. This CDR3 has 16 residues. In germline, CDR1 is MRHNA, CDR2 SNTAGT. The CDR3 protein is CASHLGLDSEVGTQYF. The DNA for the CDR3 is TGTGCCAGCCACTTAGGACTAGACTCAGAAGTGGGGACCCAGTACTTC.